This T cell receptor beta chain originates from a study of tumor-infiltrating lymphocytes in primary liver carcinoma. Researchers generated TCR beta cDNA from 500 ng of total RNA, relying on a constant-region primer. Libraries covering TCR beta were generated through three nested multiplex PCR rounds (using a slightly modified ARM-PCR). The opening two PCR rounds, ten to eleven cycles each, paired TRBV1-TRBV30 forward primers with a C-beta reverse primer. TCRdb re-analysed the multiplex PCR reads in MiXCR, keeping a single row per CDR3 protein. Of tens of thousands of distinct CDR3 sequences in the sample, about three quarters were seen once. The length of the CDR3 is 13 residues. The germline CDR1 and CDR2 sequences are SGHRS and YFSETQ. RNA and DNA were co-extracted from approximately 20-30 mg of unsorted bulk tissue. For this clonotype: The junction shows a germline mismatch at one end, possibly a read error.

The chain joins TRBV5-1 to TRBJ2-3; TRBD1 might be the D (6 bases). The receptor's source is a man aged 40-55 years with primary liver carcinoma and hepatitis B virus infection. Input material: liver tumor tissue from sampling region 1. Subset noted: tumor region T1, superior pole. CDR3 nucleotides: TGCACCGGCAGCCACAGGGTTACAGATACGCAGTTTTTT. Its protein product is CTGSHRVTDTQFF.